This T cell receptor beta chain was profiled in a study of T cells after yellow fever vaccination (dated by TCRdb to the late 2010s). Notes on the research overall: The SMART-Seq v4 Ultra Low Input RNA kit was used to prepare libraries from fractions with low cell numbers. To follow T-cell clones before and after both primary and booster YFV17D yellow fever vaccination, bulk TCR alpha and beta repertoires underwent longitudinal sequencing. Two healthy male donors, one aged 18 to 30 and one aged 30 to 39 years, were included in the cohort. Bulk PBMC replicates and cell subsets were isolated from blood drawn at multiple timepoints before and after both primary and secondary immunization. The paper's findings and limits, for the study overall: Because only two donors were included in the study, the extent to which the findings can be generalized is limited. Because abundant contaminating clonotypes from the bulk population could be contained in FACS-sorted repertoires, computational filtering was required. Compared with the primary T-cell response, the secondary T-cell response was weaker but faster, peaking on day 5 rather than day 15. A small fraction of clonotypes showed up in both the CD4 and CD8 compartments, probably as a result of convergent recombination. After the booster, most clones that had expanded after primary vaccination were detected again (nearly 97% of CD4 and roughly nine tenths of CD8), suggesting broad maintenance of memory.

V is clipped by 8 bases and J by 4 bases, and the sequence between their germline boundaries is 11 bases long. The CDR1 and CDR2 encoded by the germline V gene are SGHVS and FQNEAQ. Measured from the cysteine to the phenylalanine, the CDR3 is 13 residues long. CDR3 DNA is the only sequence kept; it has 39 bases, read in frame from the first base. Interpreted using the paper, the treatment or condition label stands for: live attenuated yellow fever vaccine strain. At every blood-draw timepoint, two biological replicates of bulk PBMCs were collected. A standard Ficoll-Paque protocol was used to isolate PBMCs from peripheral blood. TriZol was used to extract RNA from bulk PBMCs, from CD4 and CD8 fractions, and from dextramer-positive and dextramer-negative fractions. The sequencing machine was an Illumina NovaSeq 6000. TCR cDNA was synthesized by 5'RACE template switching, which introduced a universal primer site and unique molecular identifiers. Priming for cDNA synthesis came from both the TCR alpha and TCR beta constant segments. Libraries were amplified in two PCR steps, with sample barcodes and sequencing adapters added in the second step. Sequencing of the libraries was done on either Illumina HiSeq 2500 (2x100 bp) or NovaSeq (2x150 bp). The original pipeline was this. Reads were demultiplexed and collapsed into UMI consensus sequences with MIGEC, and V(D)J alignment was performed with MiXCR. Vaccine-responding clonotypes were identified with edgeR using replicate PBMC samples, with FDR below 0.01 and a log2 fold change above 5 up to day 15 being required. Each bulk clonotype was labeled CD4 or CD8 based on which sequenced repertoire, CD4 or CD8, contained the clonotype at higher abundance. The public reads were quality trimmed at Q25 with fastp and then assembled into clones with MiXCR by TCRdb, keeping productive beta chains. Records with the same CDR3 protein are collapsed into one entry carrying the most frequent genes and DNA. These V and J calls are TCRdb output, not the study's own analysis. The sample table lists fewer than 450,000 distinct CDR3 sequences, about 4% of them with a count of one. Less than 25% of the sample comes from the top ten.

In regard to this clonotype: Which antigen it targets is not known. Per-nucleotide qualities are absent, and no much larger clonotype sits a single base away.

This receptor was identified in a man younger than 35 who received the YFV17D yellow fever vaccine. Material: PBMCs, obtained 5 days after the yellow fever booster vaccination. The sequence is built from TRBV7-8 and TRBJ2-2, with the D gene not clear enough to name. CDR3 sequence: CASSRKPTGELFF. The DNA sequence is given as TGTGCCAGCTCCCGGAAACCCACCGGGGAGCTGTTTTTT.